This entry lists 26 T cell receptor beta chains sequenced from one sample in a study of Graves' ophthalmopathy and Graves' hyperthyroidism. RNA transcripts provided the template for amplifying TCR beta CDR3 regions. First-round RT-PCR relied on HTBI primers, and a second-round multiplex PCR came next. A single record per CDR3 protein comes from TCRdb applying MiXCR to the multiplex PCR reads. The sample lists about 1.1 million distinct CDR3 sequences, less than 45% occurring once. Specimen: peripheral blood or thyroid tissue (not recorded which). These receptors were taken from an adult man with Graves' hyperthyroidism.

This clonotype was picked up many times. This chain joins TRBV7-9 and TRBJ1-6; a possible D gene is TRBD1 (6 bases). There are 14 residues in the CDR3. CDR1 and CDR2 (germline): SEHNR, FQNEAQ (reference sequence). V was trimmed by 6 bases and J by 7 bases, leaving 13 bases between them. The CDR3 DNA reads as TGTGCCAGCAGGGAGGGACACACGAATTCACCCCTCCACTTT. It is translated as CASREGHTNSPLHF.

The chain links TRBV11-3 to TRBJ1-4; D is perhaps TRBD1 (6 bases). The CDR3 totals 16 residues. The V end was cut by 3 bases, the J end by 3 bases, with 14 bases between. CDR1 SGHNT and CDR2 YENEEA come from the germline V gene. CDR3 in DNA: TGTGCCAGCAGCTTCCCTACGGACAGAGCTAATGAAAAACTGTTTTTT. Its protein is CASSFPTDRANEKLFF.

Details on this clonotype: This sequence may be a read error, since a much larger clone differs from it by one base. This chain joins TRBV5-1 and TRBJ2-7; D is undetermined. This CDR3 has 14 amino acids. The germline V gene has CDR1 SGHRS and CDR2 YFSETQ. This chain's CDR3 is CASSLASLSCEQYF. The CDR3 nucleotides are TGCGCCAGCAGCTTGGCCTCCCTTTCCTGCGAGCAGTACTTC.

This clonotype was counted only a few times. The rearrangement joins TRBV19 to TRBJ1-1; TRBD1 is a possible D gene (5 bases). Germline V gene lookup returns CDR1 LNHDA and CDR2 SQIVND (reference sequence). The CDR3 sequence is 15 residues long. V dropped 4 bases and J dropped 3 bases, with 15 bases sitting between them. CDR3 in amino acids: CASSRGRGVDTEAFF. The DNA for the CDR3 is TGTGCCAGTAGTAGGGGTCGGGGGGTTGACACTGAAGCTTTCTTT. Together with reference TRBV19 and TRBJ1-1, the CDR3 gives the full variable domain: DGGITQSPKYLFRKEGQNVTLSCEQNLNHDAMYWYRQDPGQGLRLIYYSQIVNDFQKGDIAEGYSVSREKKESFPLTVTSAQKNPTAFYLCASSRGRGVDTEAFFGQGTRLTVV.

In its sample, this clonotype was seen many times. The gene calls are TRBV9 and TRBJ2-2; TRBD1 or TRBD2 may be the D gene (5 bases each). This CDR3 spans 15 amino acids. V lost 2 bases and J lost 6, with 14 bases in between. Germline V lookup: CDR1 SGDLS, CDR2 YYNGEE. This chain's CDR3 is CASSVRGAGSGELFF. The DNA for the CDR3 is TGTGCCAGCAGCGTCCGAGGGGCAGGGTCCGGGGAGCTGTTTTTT.

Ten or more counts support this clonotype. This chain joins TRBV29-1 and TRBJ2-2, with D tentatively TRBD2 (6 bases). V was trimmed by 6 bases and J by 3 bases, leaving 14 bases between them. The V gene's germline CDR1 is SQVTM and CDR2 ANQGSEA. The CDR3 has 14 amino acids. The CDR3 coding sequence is TGCAGCGTCACAAGCGGGTTAGACACCGGGGAGCTGTTTTTT. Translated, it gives CSVTSGLDTGELFF.

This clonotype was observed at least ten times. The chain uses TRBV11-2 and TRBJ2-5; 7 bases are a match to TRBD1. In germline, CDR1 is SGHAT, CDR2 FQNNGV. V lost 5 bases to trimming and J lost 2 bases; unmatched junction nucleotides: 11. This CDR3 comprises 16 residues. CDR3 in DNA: TGTGCCAGCAGCCCGGACAGGTTTTCCTCACAAGAGACCCAGTACTTC. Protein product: CASSPDRFSSQETQYF.

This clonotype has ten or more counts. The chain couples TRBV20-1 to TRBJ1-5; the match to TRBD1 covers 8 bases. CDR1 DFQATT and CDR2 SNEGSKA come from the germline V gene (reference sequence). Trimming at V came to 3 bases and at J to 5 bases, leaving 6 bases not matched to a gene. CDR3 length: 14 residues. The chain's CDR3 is CSARGRGLYQPQHF. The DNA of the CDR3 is TGCAGTGCTAGGGGCAGGGGGCTTTATCAGCCCCAGCATTTT.

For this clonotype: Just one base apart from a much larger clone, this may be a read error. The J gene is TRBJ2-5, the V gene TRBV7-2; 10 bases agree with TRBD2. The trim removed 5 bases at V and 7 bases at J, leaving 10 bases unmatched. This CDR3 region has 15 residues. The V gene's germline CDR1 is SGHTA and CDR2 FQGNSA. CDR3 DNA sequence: TGTGCCAGCAGCGAAAAACTAGCGGGGTTAGGGACCCAGTACTTC. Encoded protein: CASSEKLAGLGTQYF.

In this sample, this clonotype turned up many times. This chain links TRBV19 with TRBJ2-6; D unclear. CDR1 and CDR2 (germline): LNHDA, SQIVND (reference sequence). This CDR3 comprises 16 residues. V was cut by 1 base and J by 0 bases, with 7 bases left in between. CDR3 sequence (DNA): TGTGCCAGTAGTATAGTTTTCTCCTCTGGGGCCAACGTCCTGACTTTC. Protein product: CASSIVFSSGANVLTF.

CDR3 in amino acids: CASSLPPGQTSYEQYF. CDR3 in DNA: TGTGCCAGCAGCTTACCACCGGGACAGACGTCCTACGAGCAGTACTTC. The gene calls are TRBV7-3 and TRBJ2-7, with 7 bases lining up with TRBD1. The CDR3 length is 16 residues. Unmatched junction bases numbered 8, after V lost 2 bases and J lost 1 base. Germline CDR1 SGHTA, CDR2 FQGTGA.

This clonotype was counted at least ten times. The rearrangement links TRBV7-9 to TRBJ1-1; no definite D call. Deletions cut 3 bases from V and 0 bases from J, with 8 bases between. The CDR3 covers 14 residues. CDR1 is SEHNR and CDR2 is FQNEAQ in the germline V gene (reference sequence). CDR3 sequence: CASSFAGLNTEAFF. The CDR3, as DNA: TGTGCCAGCAGCTTCGCCGGTTTGAACACTGAAGCTTTCTTT.

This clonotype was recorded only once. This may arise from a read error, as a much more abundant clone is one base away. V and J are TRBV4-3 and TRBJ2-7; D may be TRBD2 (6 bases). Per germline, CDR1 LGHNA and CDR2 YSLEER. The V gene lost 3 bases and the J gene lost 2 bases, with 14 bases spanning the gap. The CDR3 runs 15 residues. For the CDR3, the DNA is TGCGCCAGCAGCCAGGCTACTAGCAGAGCCTACGAGCAGTACTTC. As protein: CASSQATSRAYEQYF.

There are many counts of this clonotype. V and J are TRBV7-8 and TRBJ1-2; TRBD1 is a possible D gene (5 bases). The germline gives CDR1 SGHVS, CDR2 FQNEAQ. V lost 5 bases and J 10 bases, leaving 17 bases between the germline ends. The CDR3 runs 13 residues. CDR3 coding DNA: TGTGCCAGCAGCCCGCGTCGGCAGGGCGACTACACCTTC. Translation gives CASSPRRQGDYTF.

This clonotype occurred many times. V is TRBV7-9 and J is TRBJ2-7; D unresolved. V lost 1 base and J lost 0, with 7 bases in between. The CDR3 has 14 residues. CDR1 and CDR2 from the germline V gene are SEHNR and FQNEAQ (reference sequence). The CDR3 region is CASSLGPNSYEQYF. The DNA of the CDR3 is TGTGCCAGCAGCTTAGGGCCCAACTCCTACGAGCAGTACTTC.

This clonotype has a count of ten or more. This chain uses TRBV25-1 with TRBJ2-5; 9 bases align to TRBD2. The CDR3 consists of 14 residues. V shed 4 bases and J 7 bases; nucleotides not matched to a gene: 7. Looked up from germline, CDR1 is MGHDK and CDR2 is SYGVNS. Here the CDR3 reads CASSGGLASGTQYF. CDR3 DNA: TGTGCCAGCAGTGGAGGACTAGCGTCAGGGACCCAGTACTTC.

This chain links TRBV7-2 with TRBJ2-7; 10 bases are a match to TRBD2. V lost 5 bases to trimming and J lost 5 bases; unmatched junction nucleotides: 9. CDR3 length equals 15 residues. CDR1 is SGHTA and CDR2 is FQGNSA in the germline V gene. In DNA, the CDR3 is TGTGCCAGCAGCGAACTAGCGGGACAGATGGACGAGCAGTACTTC. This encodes CASSELAGQMDEQYF.

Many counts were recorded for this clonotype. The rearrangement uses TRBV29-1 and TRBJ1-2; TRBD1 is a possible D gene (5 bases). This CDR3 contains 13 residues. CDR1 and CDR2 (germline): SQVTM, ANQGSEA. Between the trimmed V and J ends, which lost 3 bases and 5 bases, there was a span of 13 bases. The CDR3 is CSVEGWQGYGYTF. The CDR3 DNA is TGCAGCGTTGAGGGCTGGCAGGGTTATGGCTACACCTTC.

The CDR3 sequence is CASSSRRQGNEQFF. The CDR3 DNA sequence: TGTGCCAGCAGCTCGAGAAGACAGGGCAATGAGCAGTTCTTC. The V and J genes are TRBV5-5 and TRBJ2-1; 7 bases agree with TRBD1. The CDR3 loop spans 14 amino acids. Losses at the gene ends were 3 bases for V and 6 bases for J; bases not matched to a gene: 6. Germline assignment: CDR1 SGHKS and CDR2 YYEKEE (reference sequence).

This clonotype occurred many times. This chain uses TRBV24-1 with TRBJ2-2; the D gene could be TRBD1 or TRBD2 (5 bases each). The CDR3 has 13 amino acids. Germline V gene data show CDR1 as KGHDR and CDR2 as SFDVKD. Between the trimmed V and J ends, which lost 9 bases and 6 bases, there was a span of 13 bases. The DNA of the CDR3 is TGTGCCACCGCCGGGACCGCTTCCGGGGAGCTGTTTTTT. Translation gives CATAGTASGELFF.

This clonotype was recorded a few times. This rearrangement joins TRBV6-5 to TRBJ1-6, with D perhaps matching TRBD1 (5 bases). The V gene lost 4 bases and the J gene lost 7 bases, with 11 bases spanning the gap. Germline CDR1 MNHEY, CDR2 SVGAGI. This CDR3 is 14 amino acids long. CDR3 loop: CASSWDPGNSPLHF. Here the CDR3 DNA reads TGTGCCAGCAGTTGGGACCCGGGGAATTCACCCCTCCACTTT.

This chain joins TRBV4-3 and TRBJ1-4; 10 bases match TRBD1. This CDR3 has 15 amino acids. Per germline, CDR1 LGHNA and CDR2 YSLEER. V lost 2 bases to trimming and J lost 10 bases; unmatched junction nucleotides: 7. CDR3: CASSQMTGGDGKLFF. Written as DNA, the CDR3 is TGCGCCAGCAGCCAAATGACAGGGGGCGACGGAAAACTGTTTTTT.

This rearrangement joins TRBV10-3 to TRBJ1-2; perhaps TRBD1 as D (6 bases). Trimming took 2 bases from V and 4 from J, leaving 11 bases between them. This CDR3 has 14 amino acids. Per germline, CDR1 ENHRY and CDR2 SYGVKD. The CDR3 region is CAISEGQGIYGYTF. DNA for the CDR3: TGTGCCATCAGTGAGGGTCAGGGGATCTATGGCTACACCTTC.

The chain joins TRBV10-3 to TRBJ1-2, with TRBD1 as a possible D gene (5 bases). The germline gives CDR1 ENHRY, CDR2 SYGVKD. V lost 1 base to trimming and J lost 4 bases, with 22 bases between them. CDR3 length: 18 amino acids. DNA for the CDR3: TGTGCCATCAGTGAGTTACAAATCAAGGGGCCGTCCCCCTATGGCTACACCTTC. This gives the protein CAISELQIKGPSPYGYTF.

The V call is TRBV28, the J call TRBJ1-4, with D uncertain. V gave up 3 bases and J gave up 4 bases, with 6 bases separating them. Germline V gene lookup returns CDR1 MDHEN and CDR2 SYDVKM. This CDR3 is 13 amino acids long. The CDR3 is CASSFPINEKLFF. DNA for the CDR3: TGTGCCAGCAGTTTCCCCATTAATGAAAAACTGTTTTTT.

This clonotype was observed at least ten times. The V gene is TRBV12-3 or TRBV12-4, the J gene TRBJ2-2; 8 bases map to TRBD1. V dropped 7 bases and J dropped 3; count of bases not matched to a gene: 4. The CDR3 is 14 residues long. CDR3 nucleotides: TGTGCCAGCAACCCGACAGGGGACACCGGGGAGCTGTTTTTT. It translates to CASNPTGDTGELFF.